This is a list of T cell receptor beta chains from one sample in a study of T cell changes during pregnancy in multiple sclerosis. Assay: immunoSEQ multiplex PCR; the TCRdb copy retains only in-frame clones and omits some. The sample has just under 20,000 clones, 80% to 90% seen once. The starting material was CD8+ T cells from peripheral blood mononuclear cells, obtained in the second trimester of pregnancy. The receptors were gathered from a female donor in good health, enrolled as a control in a pregnancy study. The CDR3 runs from the conserved cysteine through the conserved F or W. D genes are given only for firm matches. Expanded clones are given a class, and other clones once, few, many or no size at all.

D gene	clone size	J gene	V gene	CDR3 protein	CDR3 DNA
-	-	TRBJ2-7	TRBV6-5	CASSLGVTYEQYF	TGTGCCAGCAGTTTAGGGGTGACCTACGAGCAGTACTTC
-	-	TRBJ1-4	TRBV5-1	CASSVTDGGEKLFF	TGCGCCAGCAGCGTGACCGATGGGGGGGAAAAACTGTTTTTT
-	-	TRBJ2-1	TRBV27	CASSPRLGLHNEQFF	TGTGCCAGCAGTCCTCGACTAGGGTTGCACAATGAGCAGTTCTTC
-	-	TRBJ1-1	TRBV19	CASSIVARSTEAFF	TGTGCCAGTAGTATCGTTGCCCGGTCCACTGAAGCTTTCTTT
TRBD1	-	TRBJ2-3	TRBV7-9	CASSPRQGYGDTQYF	TGTGCCAGCAGCCCACGACAGGGGTATGGAGATACGCAGTATTTT
-	-	TRBJ2-7	TRBV30	CAWSEGTGGDEQYF	TGTGCCTGGAGCGAAGGGACGGGGGGCGACGAGCAGTACTTC
-	-	TRBJ2-4	TRBV29-1	CSCTTANIQYF	TGCAGTTGTACGACAGCGAACATTCAGTACTTC
-	-	TRBJ2-7	TRBV13	CASSLSETGQSYEQYF	TGTGCCAGCAGCCTCTCCGAGACAGGCCAGTCCTACGAGCAGTACTTC
-	-	TRBJ2-1	TRBV5-5	CASSLRQTQGQFF	TGTGCCAGCAGCTTGAGGCAGACCCAGGGGCAGTTCTTC
-	-	TRBJ2-3	TRBV27	CASSLVPQGDTQYF	TGTGCCAGCAGTCTCGTGCCACAGGGCGATACGCAGTATTTT
TRBD2	-	TRBJ2-7	TRBV27	CASSTLAGEEQYF	TGTGCCAGCAGCACACTAGCGGGAGAGGAGCAGTACTTC
TRBD1	-	TRBJ2-3	TRBV5-6	CASSIRTGGSTDTQYF	TGTGCCAGCAGCATCCGGACAGGGGGAAGCACAGATACGCAGTATTTT
-	few	TRBJ2-3	TRBV6-4	CASSDGKEHGTDTQYF	TGTGCCAGCAGTGACGGCAAGGAGCACGGCACAGATACGCAGTATTTT
TRBD1	-	TRBJ2-1	TRBV19	CASKEIAGGYNEQFF	TGTGCCAGCAAAGAAATAGCAGGGGGTTACAATGAGCAGTTCTTC
TRBD1	few	TRBJ2-2	TRBV28	CASSSWEGDRVKQGELFF	TGTGCCAGCAGTTCGTGGGAGGGGGACAGGGTTAAACAAGGGGAGCTGTTTTTT
TRBD1	-	TRBJ1-6	TRBV2	CASSGGQGVKPLHF	TGTGCCAGCAGTGGCGGACAGGGGGTTAAGCCCCTCCACTTT
TRBD1	-	TRBJ2-7	TRBV6-5	CASSYGTGQGSYEQYF	TGTGCCAGCAGTTACGGGACGGGACAGGGATCCTACGAGCAGTACTTC
-	once	TRBJ1-2	TRBV6-1	CASSEARGTYGYTF	TGTGCCAGCAGTGAAGCCAGGGGTACCTATGGCTACACCTTC
TRBD1	-	TRBJ2-7	TRBV5-5	CASSLGGDRAYEQYF	TGTGCCAGCAGCTTGGGAGGGGACAGGGCCTACGAGCAGTACTTC
TRBD2	-	TRBJ2-7	TRBV28	CASRALAGANYEQYF	TGTGCCAGCAGGGCACTAGCGGGAGCTAACTACGAGCAGTACTTC
-	few	TRBJ1-5	TRBV6-1	CASSEVAGGGNQPQHF	TGTGCCAGCAGTGAAGTTGCTGGGGGGGGCAATCAGCCCCAGCATTTT
TRBD2	-	TRBJ2-5	TRBV27	CASSLALAEQETQYF	TGTGCCAGCAGTTTAGCACTAGCGGAACAAGAGACCCAGTACTTC
-	-	TRBJ2-5	TRBV6-6	CASSYLGIQETQYF	TGTGCCAGCAGTTACCTGGGCATTCAAGAGACCCAGTACTTC
-	once	TRBJ2-1	TRBV27	CASSLSYSYNEQFF	TGTGCCAGCAGTTTATCTTATTCCTACAATGAGCAGTTCTTC
-	-	TRBJ2-7	TRBV5-8	CASSLGAGANEQYF	TGTGCCAGCAGCTTGGGTGCGGGGGCGAACGAGCAGTACTTC
TRBD2	-	TRBJ2-2	TRBV13	CASSVSGRLMSGRDTGELFF	TGTGCCAGCAGCGTATCCGGACGATTGATGAGCGGGAGGGACACCGGGGAGCTGTTTTTT